This T cell receptor (beta chain) derives from a study of shared clonotypes between healthy human individuals. CDR1 ENHRY and CDR2 SYGVKD come from the germline V gene. This CDR3 is built from 14 residues. With V trimmed by 9 bases and J by 0 bases, 5 bases remained unmatched. In the source study's methods: Because ImmunoSEQ provided only junction sequences with no quality scores, the filtering differed. The repertoire was sequenced with immunoSEQ multiplex PCR; TCRdb's copy has only in-frame clones and lacks some. For V, J and clone size, that table is used; D and trimming come from the DNA. Of about 510,000 clones listed, 90% to 97% are singletons. Whole-study findings and limits: Estimated richness values were generally larger in naive subsets than in memory subsets.

Concerning this clone itself: The antigen remains unidentified.

The sequence derives from a woman younger than 45 in good health. The specimen was naive CD4+ T cells sorted from blood. Subset in this sample: CD45RA+ positively selected. The chain links TRBV10-3 to TRBJ2-3; 8 bases align to TRBD2. CDR3 in DNA: TGTGCCATTAGCGGGGTAGCTAGCACAGATACGCAGTATTTT. Encoded protein: CAISGVASTDTQYF.